The T cell receptor beta chain described here comes from a study of T cell changes during pregnancy in multiple sclerosis. Profiling relied on immunoSEQ multiplex PCR, and the TCRdb table lists in-frame clones only, not all of them. Of about 73,000 clones detected, 85% to 95% appear once; the ten largest clones hold less than 3.5%. With 5 bases removed from V and 4 bases from J, the gap between germline ends came to 17 bases. This CDR3 comprises 15 residues. Germline V gives CDR1 SNHLY, CDR2 FYNNEI. Here the sequenced sample was peripheral blood, taken in the third trimester of pregnancy. This chain joins TRBV2 and TRBJ1-1, with D hard to call. This sequence was found in a female donor in good health, enrolled as a control in a pregnancy study. The CDR3 DNA follows: TGTGCCAGCAGTCAGATGAACGGGGATACCACTGAAGCTTTCTTT. Protein: CASSQMNGDTTEAFF.